This T cell receptor beta chain was documented in a study of radiation and T cells in renal cell carcinoma. Study findings and constraints: Irradiated tumors held more dominant CDR3 motifs than control tumors. In nephrectomy-only tumors, top 100 clonotypes averaged approximately 40%, versus about 54% irradiated.

Profiling relied on immunoSEQ multiplex PCR, and the TCRdb table lists in-frame clones only, not all of them. The sample lists 20,000 or so clones, around 49% occurring once. Documented treatment: 15 Gy SBRT to primary tumor, nephrectomy 4 weeks later. Nephrectomy followed 15 Gy stereotactic body radiation by 4 weeks. The tumor was a clear cell renal cell carcinoma. As concerns this clone: Its antigen remains unknown.

The CDR3 has 13 amino acids. V was trimmed by 0 bases and J by 7 bases, leaving 11 bases between them. Germline V CDR1 and CDR2: SGHRS, YFSETQ. This chain uses TRBV5-1 with TRBJ2-7, with D hard to call. The sample was tumor tissue, taken from a patient whose treatment included radiotherapy and nephrectomy. The clonotype originates from a woman between 45 and 60 years old with renal cell carcinoma. For the CDR3, the DNA is TGCGCCAGCAGCTTGGCCGAGGTGGGTGAGCAGTACTTC. Protein sequence: CASSLAEVGEQYF.